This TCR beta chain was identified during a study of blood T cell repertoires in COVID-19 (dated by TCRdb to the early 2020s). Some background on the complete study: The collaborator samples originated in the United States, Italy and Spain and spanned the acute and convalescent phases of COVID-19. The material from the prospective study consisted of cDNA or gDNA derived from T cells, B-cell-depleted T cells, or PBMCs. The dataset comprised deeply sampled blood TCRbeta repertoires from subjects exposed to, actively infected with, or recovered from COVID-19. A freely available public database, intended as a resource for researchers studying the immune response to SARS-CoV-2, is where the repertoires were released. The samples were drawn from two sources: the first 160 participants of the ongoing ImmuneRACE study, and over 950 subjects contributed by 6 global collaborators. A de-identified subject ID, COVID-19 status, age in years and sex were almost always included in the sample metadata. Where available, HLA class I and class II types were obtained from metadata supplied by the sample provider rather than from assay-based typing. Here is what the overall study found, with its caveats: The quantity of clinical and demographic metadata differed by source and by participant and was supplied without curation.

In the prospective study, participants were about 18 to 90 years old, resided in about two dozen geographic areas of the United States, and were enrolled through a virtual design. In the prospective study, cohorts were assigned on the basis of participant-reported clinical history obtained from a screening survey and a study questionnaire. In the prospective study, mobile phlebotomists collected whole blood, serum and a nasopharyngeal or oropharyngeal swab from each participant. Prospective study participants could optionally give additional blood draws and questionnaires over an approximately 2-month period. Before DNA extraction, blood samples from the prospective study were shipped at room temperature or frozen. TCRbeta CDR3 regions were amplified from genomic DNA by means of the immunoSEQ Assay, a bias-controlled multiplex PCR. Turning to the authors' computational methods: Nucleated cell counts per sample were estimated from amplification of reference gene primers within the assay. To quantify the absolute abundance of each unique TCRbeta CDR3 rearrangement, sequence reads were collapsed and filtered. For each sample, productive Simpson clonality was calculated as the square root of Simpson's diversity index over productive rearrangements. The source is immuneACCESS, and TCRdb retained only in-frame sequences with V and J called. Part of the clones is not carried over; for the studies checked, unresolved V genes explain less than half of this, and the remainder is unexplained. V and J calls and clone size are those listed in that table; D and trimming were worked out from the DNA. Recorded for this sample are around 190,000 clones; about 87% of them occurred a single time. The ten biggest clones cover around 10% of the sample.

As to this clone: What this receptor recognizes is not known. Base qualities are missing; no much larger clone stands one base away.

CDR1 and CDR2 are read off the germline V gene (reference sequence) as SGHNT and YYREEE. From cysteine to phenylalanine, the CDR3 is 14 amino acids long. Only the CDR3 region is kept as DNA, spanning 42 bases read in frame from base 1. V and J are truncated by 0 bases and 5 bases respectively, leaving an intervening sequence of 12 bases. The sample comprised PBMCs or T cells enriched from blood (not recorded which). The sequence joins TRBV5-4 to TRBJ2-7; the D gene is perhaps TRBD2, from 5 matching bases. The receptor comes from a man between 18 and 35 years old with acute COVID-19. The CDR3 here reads CASSLGVGSHEQYF. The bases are TGTGCCAGCAGCTTGGGGGTAGGGAGCCACGAGCAGTACTTC.